This T cell receptor (beta chain) was captured in a study of cytomegalovirus exposure and HLA in healthy donors. The PCR employed 60 Vbeta primers together with 13 Jbeta primers. Sequencing was performed with immunoSEQ multiplex PCR; in TCRdb, only in-frame clones are kept and a portion is missing. Altogether some 90,000 clones are present, about 79% being singletons, with the ten largest covering around 6%. The germline V and J ends were trimmed by 5 bases and 8 bases, with 12 bases remaining between them. This CDR3 contains 12 residues. Germline CDR1 reads SGHTA; CDR2 reads FQGNSA. The sequencing input was PBMCs. V gene TRBV7-2 combines with J gene TRBJ1-2; no firm D call. The sequence was obtained from a female donor in good health and CMV-seronegative. The CDR3 loop reads CASSQGSGGYTF. DNA of the CDR3: TGTGCCAGCAGCCAAGGTTCGGGAGGCTACACCTTC.